Listed below are T cell receptor beta chains from one sample, sequenced in a study of blood T cells in healthy people across ages. TCRdb itself ran the 5' RACE reads through MiXCR, one entry per CDR3 protein. The sample carries about 800,000 distinct CDR3 sequences, about 25% recorded once. The sample also formed part of further work on T cells of mothers and their children.

Material: blood. These receptors were taken from a boy between 10 and 17 years old in good health. Both conserved end residues are part of each CDR3. Fields, in order: J gene, D gene, clone size, V gene, CDR3 protein, CDR3 DNA. A D gene is named only where the DNA matches it firmly. Expanded clones are given a class, and other clones once, few, many or no size at all.

j_gene: TRBJ1-2
d_gene: TRBD1
abundance: many
v_gene: TRBV25-1
CDR3aa: CASSATGNYGYTF
CDR3nt: TGTGCCAGCAGTGCGACAGGGAACTATGGCTACACCTTC

j_gene: TRBJ2-3
d_gene: .
abundance: few
v_gene: TRBV6-6
CDR3aa: CASSPRDGAQYF
CDR3nt: TGTGCCAGCAGTCCGCGGGATGGGGCCCAGTACTTT

j_gene: TRBJ2-7
d_gene: TRBD1
abundance: few
v_gene: TRBV7-2
CDR3aa: CASSLARDSSYEQYF
CDR3nt: TGTGCCAGCAGCTTAGCGAGGGACAGTTCCTACGAGCAGTACTTC

j_gene: TRBJ2-1
d_gene: .
abundance: few
v_gene: TRBV20-1
CDR3aa: CSARDLESYEQFF
CDR3nt: TGCAGTGCTAGAGACCTAGAATCGTACGAGCAGTTCTTC

j_gene: TRBJ1-4
d_gene: .
abundance: .
v_gene: TRBV28
CDR3aa: CASSAQVTGEKRFF
CDR3nt: TGTGCCAGCAGTGCCCAGGTCACGGGTGAAAAACGGTTTTTT

j_gene: TRBJ1-3
d_gene: .
abundance: .
v_gene: TRBV7-9
CDR3aa: CASSLLEGSPSGNTIYF
CDR3nt: TGTGCCAGCAGCTTATTAGAGGGGTCCCCGTCTGGAAACACCATATATTTT

j_gene: TRBJ2-1
d_gene: TRBD1
abundance: .
v_gene: TRBV6-5
CDR3aa: CATRTDRATYNEQFF
CDR3nt: TGTGCCACCCGCACGGACAGGGCAACCTACAATGAGCAGTTCTTC

j_gene: TRBJ2-3
d_gene: .
abundance: .
v_gene: TRBV6-2/TRBV6-3
CDR3aa: CASSRPPTDTQYF
CDR3nt: TGTGCCAGCAGTCGACCGCCCACAGATACGCAGTATTTT

j_gene: TRBJ2-5
d_gene: TRBD1
abundance: many
v_gene: TRBV7-9
CDR3aa: CASSQQGAGETQYF
CDR3nt: TGTGCCAGCAGTCAACAGGGGGCTGGCGAGACCCAGTACTTC

j_gene: TRBJ2-2
d_gene: TRBD2
abundance: .
v_gene: TRBV6-2/TRBV6-3
CDR3aa: CASSPGAGGPSGGELFF
CDR3nt: TGTGCCAGCAGTCCTGGTGCGGGGGGGCCATCGGGCGGGGAGCTGTTTTTT

j_gene: TRBJ2-4
d_gene: TRBD2
abundance: .
v_gene: TRBV3-1
CDR3aa: CASSYSFLAGVGNIQHF
CDR3nt: TGTGCCAGCAGCTACAGCTTCTTAGCGGGAGTGGGGAACATTCAGCACTTC

j_gene: TRBJ2-1
d_gene: TRBD2
abundance: .
v_gene: TRBV11-2
CDR3aa: CVSSLFASGEIYNEQFF
CDR3nt: TGTGTCAGCAGCTTATTTGCTAGCGGGGAGATCTACAATGAGCAGTTCTTC

j_gene: TRBJ2-7
d_gene: .
abundance: .
v_gene: TRBV4-3
CDR3aa: CASSQDPHTAVGGEQYF
CDR3nt: TGCGCCAGCAGCCAAGATCCCCACACAGCCGTGGGGGGTGAGCAGTACTTC

j_gene: TRBJ2-7
d_gene: .
abundance: few
v_gene: TRBV12-3/TRBV12-4
CDR3aa: CASSSDTYEQYF
CDR3nt: TGTGCCAGCAGTTCGGACACCTACGAGCAGTACTTC

j_gene: TRBJ2-7
d_gene: TRBD1
abundance: .
v_gene: TRBV7-2
CDR3aa: CASSLGTGTASYEQYF
CDR3nt: TGTGCCAGCAGCTTAGGAACCGGGACAGCCTCCTACGAGCAGTACTTC

j_gene: TRBJ1-5
d_gene: .
abundance: .
v_gene: TRBV12-3/TRBV12-4
CDR3aa: CASTGQEDQPQHF
CDR3nt: TGTGCCAGCACGGGGCAGGAGGATCAGCCCCAGCATTTT

j_gene: TRBJ1-2
d_gene: .
abundance: few
v_gene: TRBV20-1
CDR3aa: CSATTLREGLNGYTF
CDR3nt: TGCAGTGCTACTACTCTCAGGGAAGGTTTGAATGGCTACACCTTC

j_gene: TRBJ2-7
d_gene: .
abundance: few
v_gene: TRBV20-1
CDR3aa: CSARDDGDGDEQYF
CDR3nt: TGCAGTGCTAGAGATGACGGTGATGGGGACGAGCAGTACTTC

j_gene: TRBJ2-7
d_gene: TRBD2
abundance: .
v_gene: TRBV12-3/TRBV12-4
CDR3aa: CASSRSGTISYEQYF
CDR3nt: TGTGCCAGCAGCCGCTCAGGGACTATCTCCTACGAGCAGTACTTC

j_gene: TRBJ2-7
d_gene: .
abundance: few
v_gene: TRBV12-3/TRBV12-4
CDR3aa: CASSLGQKPYEQYF
CDR3nt: TGTGCCAGCAGTTTAGGACAGAAACCCTACGAGCAGTACTTC

j_gene: TRBJ1-1
d_gene: .
abundance: .
v_gene: TRBV18
CDR3aa: CASSPGHSGMGAFF
CDR3nt: TGTGCCAGCTCACCGGGCCATTCCGGGATGGGGGCTTTCTTT

j_gene: TRBJ2-1
d_gene: .
abundance: .
v_gene: TRBV20-1
CDR3aa: CSAITLAGLHNEQFF
CDR3nt: TGCAGTGCAATTACTCTGGCGGGACTTCACAATGAGCAGTTCTTC

j_gene: TRBJ2-7
d_gene: .
abundance: .
v_gene: TRBV7-2
CDR3aa: CASSFGVTGASYEQYF
CDR3nt: TGTGCCAGCAGCTTTGGCGTTACGGGGGCATCCTACGAGCAGTACTTC